What follows are 28 T cell receptor beta chains derived from one specimen sequenced in a study of cytomegalovirus exposure and HLA in healthy donors. PCR used 60 Vbeta primers and 13 Jbeta primers. The protocol was immunoSEQ multiplex PCR, while the TCRdb copy is restricted to in-frame clones and leaves out a portion. The sample has almost 95,000 clones, roughly 63% seen once. The sequenced sample consisted of PBMCs. The receptors originated from a middle-aged man in good health and CMV-seronegative.

This sequence joins TRBV13 and TRBJ1-1; the D gene is possibly TRBD1 (5 bases). The length of the CDR3 is 13 residues. V was clipped by 6 bases and J by 3 bases, with 11 bases between them. Germline assignment: CDR1 PRHDT and CDR2 FYEKMQ (reference sequence). In DNA form, the CDR3 reads TGTGCCAGCAGTAGCGGGACTTACACTGAAGCTTTCTTT. Translating it yields CASSSGTYTEAFF. The full variable domain, in which reference TRBV13 and TRBJ1-1 provide the parts outside the CDR3, is AAGVIQSPRHLIKEKRETATLKCYPIPRHDTVYWYQQGPGQDPQFLISFYEKMQSDKGSIPDRFSAQQFSDYHSELNMSSLELGDSALYFCASSSGTYTEAFFGQGTRLTVV.

The chain is built from TRBV27 and TRBJ1-2, with 12 bases aligning to TRBD1. J lost 8 bases, V lost 2 bases, and 9 bases had no gene match. Per germline, CDR1 MNHEY and CDR2 SMNVEV (reference sequence). The CDR3 loop spans 16 amino acids. Here the CDR3 reads CASSLSWGQGAVGYTF. In nucleotides, the CDR3 is TGTGCCAGCAGTTTAAGTTGGGGACAGGGGGCGGTCGGCTACACCTTC.

This chain joins TRBV5-1 and TRBJ2-2, with a weak D call TRBD1 (6 bases). Trimming took off 3 bases at V and 0 bases at J, with 9 bases between the two ends. Germline-derived CDR1 and CDR2 are SGHRS and YFSETQ. This CDR3 contains 15 residues. The CDR3 is CASSSGTTNTGELFF. CDR3 bases: TGCGCCAGCAGCTCCGGGACAACGAACACCGGGGAGCTGTTTTTT. The full variable domain, completed using reference TRBV5-1 and TRBJ2-2, is KAGVTQTPRYLIKTRGQQVTLSCSPISGHRSVSWYQQTPGQGLQFLFEYFSETQRNKGNFPGRFSGRQFSNSRSEMNVSTLELGDSALYLCASSSGTTNTGELFFGEGSRLTVL.

V and J are TRBV7-2 and TRBJ2-1; 7 positions agree with TRBD2. After removal of 1 base from V and 7 bases from J, the junction contained 7 bases not matched to a gene. Per the germline V gene, CDR1 is SGHTA and CDR2 is FQGNSA. CDR3 size: 15 residues. The CDR3 protein is CASSLEGTTGNEQFF. The CDR3 nucleotides are TGTGCCAGCAGCTTAGAGGGGACTACCGGGAATGAGCAGTTCTTC.

This rearrangement joins TRBV4-1 to TRBJ1-5, with D unresolved. The CDR3 extends over 17 amino acids. The ends were cut back, 0 bases at V and 2 bases at J, with 14 bases in the middle. Germline CDR1 reads MGHRA; CDR2 reads YSYEKL. The CDR3, as DNA: TGCGCCAGCAGCCAAGATTCGGGAGTAGGAGGCAATCAGCCCCAGCATTTT. This codes for CASSQDSGVGGNQPQHF.

This clone came up a few times. The rearrangement links TRBV6-5 to TRBJ1-5; D is unclear. Germline assignment: CDR1 MNHEY and CDR2 SVGAGI. CDR3 length: 13 amino acids. V lost 7 bases and J 2 bases, leaving 9 bases between the germline ends. The CDR3 region is CASTPAGNQPQHF. CDR3 nucleotide sequence: TGTGCCAGCACCCCGGCGGGCAATCAGCCCCAGCATTTT.

The V and J genes are TRBV7-9 and TRBJ2-1; 14 bases fit TRBD2. CDR3 length: 16 residues. The V segment lost 5 bases and the J segment 7 bases; nucleotides outside the gene matches: 7. CDR1 is SEHNR, CDR2 FQNEAQ, per germline (reference sequence). CDR3 DNA sequence: TGTGCCAGCAGCCCTGTGGGACTAGCGGGAGAAAATGAGCAGTTCTTC. This sequence encodes CASSPVGLAGENEQFF.

This chain uses TRBV18 with TRBJ1-1; 9 bases match TRBD1. The CDR3 is 15 amino acids. The V gene's germline CDR1 is KGHSH and CDR2 LQKENI. Trimming cost V 3 bases and J 4 bases; bases outside gene matches: 6. CDR3 in amino acids: CASSPGQGRVTEAFF. The CDR3 DNA is TGTGCCAGCTCACCCGGACAGGGGAGGGTCACTGAAGCTTTCTTT.

This chain joins TRBV6-6 and TRBJ2-1; no definite D call. From germline, CDR1 is MNHNY and CDR2 SVGAGI (reference sequence). V was trimmed by 1 base and J by 10 bases, leaving 5 bases between them. CDR3 length equals 11 residues. The CDR3 coding sequence is TGTGCCAGCAGTTACTTCAGGGAGCAGTTCTTC. This codes for CASSYFREQFF.

The V call is TRBV2, the J call TRBJ2-4; 12 nucleotides align to TRBD2. Germline V gene lookup returns CDR1 SNHLY and CDR2 FYNNEI. This CDR3 is 18 amino acids long. Trimming cost V 4 bases and J 2 bases; bases outside gene matches: 9. CDR3 sequence (DNA): TGTGCCAGCAGTGCCCGGACTAGCGGGGACCTAACCAAAAACATTCAGTACTTC. Protein: CASSARTSGDLTKNIQYF.

V and J are TRBV9 and TRBJ1-2; no reliable D call. Germline CDR1 SGDLS, CDR2 YYNGEE. Trimming pared 0 bases from V and 4 bases from J, leaving 13 bases between. The CDR3 has 15 amino acids. CDR3 sequence reads: CASSVGPLGGYGYTF. CDR3 nucleotide sequence: TGTGCCAGCAGCGTAGGGCCCTTGGGAGGCTATGGCTACACCTTC.

The V call is TRBV5-1, the J call TRBJ1-1; D may be TRBD1 (5 bases). The germline gives CDR1 SGHRS, CDR2 YFSETQ. Between the trimmed V and J ends, which lost 6 bases and 1 base, there was a span of 13 bases. The length of the CDR3 is 14 residues. The DNA of the CDR3 is TGCGCCAGCAAGCCCGAACAGGAGAACACTGAAGCTTTCTTT. Translating it yields CASKPEQENTEAFF.

The rearrangement joins TRBV11-2 to TRBJ2-7; TRBD1 matches at 8 bases. There are 18 residues in the CDR3. Germline CDR1 is SGHAT and CDR2 is FQNNGV. Trimming took 3 bases from V and 2 from J; bases not matched to a gene: 15. CDR3 in DNA: TGTGCCAGCAGCTTCAATTCCCCGGCAGGGGGCTTCCCCTACGAGCAGTACTTC. Its protein product is CASSFNSPAGGFPYEQYF.

The DNA for the CDR3 is TGTGCCAGTAGTTTCAGCTCTGGAAACACCATATATTTT. As protein: CASSFSSGNTIYF. The chain employs TRBV19 and TRBJ1-3; D is unresolved. Trimming shortened V by 5 bases and J by 0 bases, and 5 bases separated the two germline ends. The V gene's germline CDR1 is LNHDA and CDR2 SQIVND (reference sequence). This CDR3 has 13 residues.

The chain is built from TRBV29-1 and TRBJ1-2, with a tentative D call TRBD1 (5 bases). Looked up from germline, CDR1 is SQVTM and CDR2 is ANQGSEA. CDR3 length: 12 residues. V lost 4 bases and J lost 0, with 6 bases in between. CDR3 bases: TGCAGCGTTGGGGGGGCTAACTATGGCTACACCTTC. Translating gives CSVGGANYGYTF.

V is TRBV28 and J is TRBJ1-2; TRBD1 matches 9 bases. The germline gives CDR1 MDHEN, CDR2 SYDVKM. The CDR3 extends over 16 amino acids. Unmatched junction bases numbered 5, after V lost 1 base and J lost 2 bases. The CDR3 region is CASSLLGGQGNYGYTF. DNA for the CDR3: TGTGCCAGCAGTTTATTAGGGGGACAGGGAAACTATGGCTACACCTTC.

This sequence joins TRBV15 and TRBJ2-1, with 7 bases identical to TRBD2. This CDR3 has 19 residues. The germline V gene encodes CDR1 LNHNV and CDR2 YYDKDF (reference sequence). The ends lost 4 bases at V and 3 bases at J; junction bases unmatched: 18. The chain's CDR3 is CATSTSLALKGGVYNEQFF. The CDR3 region has the DNA TGTGCCACCAGCACCTCACTAGCGCTCAAGGGCGGGGTCTACAATGAGCAGTTCTTC.

The V and J genes are TRBV6-5 and TRBJ2-2; D perhaps matches TRBD2 (6 bases). Looked up from germline, CDR1 is MNHEY and CDR2 is SVGAGI. The CDR3 loop spans 13 amino acids. V was shortened by 6 bases and J by 8 bases, with 13 bases between the two germline ends. The CDR3 nucleotides are TGTGCCAGCAGCCCATCACTAGCAGGGGAGCTGTTTTTT. The encoded protein is CASSPSLAGELFF.

This clone was seen a few times. The chain joins TRBV6-5 to TRBJ1-1, with a possible D match to TRBD1 (6 bases). The CDR3 contains 12 residues. Per germline, CDR1 MNHEY and CDR2 SVGAGI. V was pared by 2 bases and J by 7 bases, with 8 bases between. The CDR3 nucleotides are TGTGCCAGCAGTTACGCGGACAGTGAAGCTTTCTTT. This sequence encodes CASSYADSEAFF.

The CDR3 loop reads CAWSVRRDTEAFF. CDR3 nucleotide sequence: TGTGCCTGGAGTGTTCGAAGAGACACTGAAGCTTTCTTT. The rearrangement joins TRBV30 to TRBJ1-1, with D unclear. This CDR3 has 13 amino acids. Germline loops: CDR1 GTSNPN, CDR2 SVGIG (reference sequence). V dropped 0 bases and J dropped 3 bases, with 8 bases sitting between them.

The J gene is TRBJ1-6, the V gene TRBV7-2; TRBD1 matches 7 bases. J gave up 7 bases and V 1 base, and 1 base lay outside the gene matches. CDR1 and CDR2 from the germline V gene are SGHTA and FQGNSA. The CDR3 extends over 14 amino acids. The CDR3 region has the DNA TGTGCCAGCAGCTTAGACAGGGGAAATTCACCCCTCCACTTT. It is translated as CASSLDRGNSPLHF. Full variable domain (rest looked up from reference TRBV7-2 and TRBJ1-6): GAGVSQSPSNKVTEKGKDVELRCDPISGHTALYWYRQSLGQGLEFLIYFQGNSAPDKSGLPSDRFSAERTGGSVSTLTIQRTQQEDSAVYLCASSLDRGNSPLHFGNGTRLTVT.

The sample holds a few counts of this clone. This chain connects TRBV28 to TRBJ1-5; TRBD1 agrees at 10 bases. V lost 3 bases, J lost 5 bases, and 4 bases stayed unmatched. The CDR3 contains 15 residues. The germline gives CDR1 MDHEN, CDR2 SYDVKM. The CDR3, as DNA: TGTGCCAGCAGTTTCCAAGGACAGGGGGATCAGCCCCAGCATTTT. It translates to CASSFQGQGDQPQHF.

V is TRBV7-2 and J is TRBJ2-5; TRBD1 is a possible D gene (5 bases). The CDR3 has 15 amino acids. V gave up 3 bases and J gave up 7 bases, with 18 bases separating them. Germline V CDR1 and CDR2: SGHTA, FQGNSA. CDR3 in DNA: TGTGCCAGCAGCTTTTTTTTAGCCAGGGCAGGGACCCAGTACTTC. Protein: CASSFFLARAGTQYF. The entire variable domain, with the rest obtained from reference TRBV7-2 and TRBJ2-5, is as follows: GAGVSQSPSNKVTEKGKDVELRCDPISGHTALYWYRQSLGQGLEFLIYFQGNSAPDKSGLPSDRFSAERTGGSVSTLTIQRTQQEDSAVYLCASSFFLARAGTQYFGPGTRLLVL.

This chain joins TRBV5-1 and TRBJ2-7; the match to TRBD2 covers 7 bases. J was trimmed by 3 bases and V by 9 bases; bases with no gene match: 15. This CDR3 is built from 15 residues. Germline V gene data show CDR1 as SGHRS and CDR2 as YFSETQ. CDR3 region: CATTCRVCGSYEQYV. In DNA, the CDR3 is TGCGCCACCACCTGTCGCGTTTGCGGGAGCTACGAGCAGTACGTC.

The chain recombines TRBV11-2 with TRBJ2-5; maybe TRBD2 (6 bases). With 1 base removed from V and 10 bases from J, the gap between germline ends came to 10 bases. CDR1 SGHAT and CDR2 FQNNGV come from the germline V gene. CDR3 length: 12 amino acids. CDR3 sequence: CASSLVAGSQYF. Here the CDR3 DNA reads TGTGCCAGCAGCTTAGTTGCCGGGAGCCAGTACTTC.

This chain links TRBV14 with TRBJ2-5, with 11 bases aligning to TRBD2. The J segment lost 6 bases and the V segment lost 0 bases, leaving 3 bases of the junction unmatched. This CDR3 comprises 15 residues. Germline CDR1 reads SGHDN; CDR2 reads FVKESK. The CDR3 DNA sequence: TGTGCCAGCAGCCAAGAACTAGCGGGGGCTCAGACCCAGTACTTC. Protein sequence: CASSQELAGAQTQYF.

A word on this clone: This probably arose from a read error, given a far larger clone one base away. This sample includes further DNA sequences coding for the same CDR3. The V gene is TRBV25-1, the J gene TRBJ2-7; D is possibly TRBD2 (5 bases). Germline lookup yields CDR1 MGHDK and CDR2 SYGVNS. This CDR3 spans 12 amino acids. V was clipped by 6 bases and J by 7 bases, with 13 bases between them. The CDR3 bases are TGTGCCAGCAGCTTCACACCGGGGGAGCAGTACTTC. It translates to CASSFTPGEQYF.

The CDR3 DNA reads TGCGCCAGCAGCTCCGGACAGGGGGCCATCGGGACCCAGTACTTC. Its translation: CASSSGQGAIGTQYF. V gene TRBV5-1 combines with J gene TRBJ2-5, with TRBD1 matching over 11 bases. This CDR3 has 15 residues. Germline V CDR1 and CDR2: SGHRS, YFSETQ. V gave up 3 bases and J gave up 7 bases; unmatched junction bases: 8.